This TCR beta chain was identified during a study of T cells after yellow fever vaccination. Study conclusions and caveats: The secondary response was weaker, and its peak arrived faster, on day 5 versus 15.

TCRdb ran MiXCR on the 5' RACE reads and lists one entry per CDR3 protein. The sample lists a few hundred thousand distinct CDR3 sequences; around 20% were seen once. CDR1 and CDR2 (germline): ENHRY, SYGVKD. Germline trimming cut 6 bases from V and 6 bases from J; bases unmatched to any gene: 12. The CDR3 has 17 amino acids. This clonotype has a handful of counts. Its antigen remains unknown. The chain is built from TRBV10-3 and TRBJ2-1, with 12 bases matching TRBD2. Material: PBMCs, obtained before the yellow fever booster vaccination. The receptor's source is a man younger than 30 who received the YFV17D yellow fever vaccine. The CDR3 DNA sequence: TGTGCCATCAGAGGGACTAGCGGGTTTCGGAGGGGCAATGAGCAGTTCTTC. It yields the protein CAIRGTSGFRRGNEQFF.